This section outlines one TCR beta chain sequence together with its context. The data stem from a study of blood T cell repertoires in COVID-19. Study details: Some COVID-19 samples were acute and others convalescent; all came from the United States, Italy and Spain.

The germline CDR1 and CDR2 sequences are SGDLS and YYNGEE. CDR3 size: 13 residues. Trimming took off 0 bases at V and 5 bases at J, with 8 bases between the two ends. Sequencing used immunoSEQ multiplex PCR; TCRdb keeps in-frame clones, though not all of them. This table holds 130,000 or so clones, roughly 84% found once. The origin of this receptor is a woman of 80 years or more with acute or convalescent COVID-19. The sample comprised peripheral blood. The chain is built from TRBV9 and TRBJ2-5; D call uncertain. The CDR3 nucleotides read TGTGCCAGCAGCGTAGGGGTACAGGAGACCCAGTACTTC. Protein sequence: CASSVGVQETQYF.